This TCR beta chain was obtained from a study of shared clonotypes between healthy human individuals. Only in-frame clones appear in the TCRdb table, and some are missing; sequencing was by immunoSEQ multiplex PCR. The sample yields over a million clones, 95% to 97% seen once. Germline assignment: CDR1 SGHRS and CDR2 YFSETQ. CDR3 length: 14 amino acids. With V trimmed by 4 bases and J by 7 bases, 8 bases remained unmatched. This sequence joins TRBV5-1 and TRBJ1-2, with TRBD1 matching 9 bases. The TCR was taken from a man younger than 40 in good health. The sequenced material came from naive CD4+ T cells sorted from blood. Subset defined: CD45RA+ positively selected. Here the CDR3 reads CASSPSQGALGYTF. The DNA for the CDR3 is TGCGCCAGCAGCCCATCACAGGGGGCGCTTGGCTACACCTTC.